This paragraph reports one T cell receptor beta chain. The sample comes from a study of control samples from healthy donors and cancer patients. The CDR3 extends over 19 amino acids. V gave up 1 base and J gave up 3 bases, with 26 bases separating them. Germline V gives CDR1 SGHRS, CDR2 YFSETQ. Generated by immunoSEQ multiplex PCR, the TCRdb table keeps only in-frame clones and is missing some. This sample has about 130,000 clones, with about 88% found just once. This TCR was sampled from a man aged 18 to 29 in good health. The material sequenced was blood. The V call is TRBV5-1, the J call TRBJ2-7; weak D call: TRBD2 (5 bases). Written as DNA, the CDR3 is TGCGCCAGCAGCTTGAGGGCCTTAGAGGGTCCCAGACTAAACTACGAGCAGTACTTC. The encoded protein is CASSLRALEGPRLNYEQYF.